A single TCR beta chain is shown here with its context. Its target is unknown. This specimen belongs to a study of T cells in localized non-small cell lung cancer. The table came from immunoSEQ multiplex PCR; TCRdb's copy has only in-frame clones and leaves some out. Seen here are some 51,000 clones, more than 80% observed once, and the top ten hold about 5%. Study outcomes and limitations: Adjacent uninvolved lung tissue had the highest T cell clonality, exceeding tumor. Among the top 100 tumor clones, a median about 52 appeared in adjacent lung. Longer overall survival associated with higher blood T cell density; shorter survival with higher adjacent-lung clonality. Multi-region tumor sequencing was not done, so intratumor heterogeneity could not be excluded.

The CDR3 consists of 13 residues. The V end was cut by 6 bases, the J end by 3 bases, with 11 bases between. The germline V gene has CDR1 LGHNT and CDR2 FRNRAP. The sample in question was peripheral blood, obtained before any cancer treatment. The receptor comes from a woman aged 40-69 years with stage I lung adenocarcinoma. V gene TRBV12-5 combines with J gene TRBJ1-1; D unclear. The CDR3 DNA sequence: TGTGCTAGTGGCCCCGACGGTCACACTGAAGCTTTCTTT. Protein product: CASGPDGHTEAFF. Looking up the rest from reference TRBV12-5 and TRBJ1-1 gives the full variable domain: DARVTQTPRHKVTEMGQEVTMRCQPILGHNTVFWYRQTMMQGLELLAYFRNRAPLDDSGMPKDRFSAEMPDATLATLKIQPSEPRDSAVYFCASGPDGHTEAFFGQGTRLTVV.